The 12 T cell receptor beta chains in this list originate from one sample, sequenced in a study of CD8 T cells in ankylosing spondylitis. TCRdb re-analysed the 5' RACE reads in MiXCR, keeping a single row per CDR3 protein. This sample yields some 200,000 distinct CDR3 sequences, of which around 25% are seen a single time; less than 8.5% belongs to the top ten. The sequenced sample consisted of blood, either unsorted or a sorted T cell fraction (not recorded which). The receptors derive from a male donor with ankylosing spondylitis or in good health (not recorded which).

This rearrangement joins TRBV11-2 to TRBJ2-3; 8 bases are a match to TRBD2. CDR3 length: 14 residues. Trimming took 5 bases from V and 3 from J; bases not matched to a gene: 4. Germline V gene data show CDR1 as SGHAT and CDR2 as FQNNGV. CDR3 nucleotides: TGTGCCAGCAGCCTTCGACTAGCGACAGATACGCAGTATTTT. Amino acids: CASSLRLATDTQYF.

This clonotype was seen at least ten times. The chain links TRBV7-3 to TRBJ2-3; D is possibly TRBD1 (5 bases). With 4 bases removed from V and 2 bases from J, the gap between germline ends came to 13 bases. The CDR3 has 15 amino acids. CDR1 and CDR2 (germline): SGHTA, FQGTGA. CDR3 residues: CASSYRTGPTDTQYF. The CDR3 DNA sequence: TGTGCCAGCAGCTACAGGACGGGCCCCACAGATACGCAGTATTTT.

In its sample, this clonotype was seen a few times. The rearrangement uses TRBV7-2 and TRBJ1-5; a weak D match, TRBD1 (6 bases). V gave up 0 bases and J gave up 2 bases, with 14 bases separating them. The CDR3 is made up of 17 amino acids. Germline CDR1 and CDR2: SGHTA and FQGNSA. The CDR3 loop is CASSLAWGGAGNQPQHF. The CDR3 bases are TGTGCCAGCAGCTTAGCGTGGGGGGGCGCGGGCAATCAGCCCCAGCATTTT.

This clonotype has a handful of counts. The J gene is TRBJ2-1, the V gene TRBV20-1; 8 bases align to TRBD2. V shed 1 base and J 3 bases; nucleotides not matched to a gene: 8. Germline CDR1 is DFQATT and CDR2 is SNEGSKA (reference sequence). This CDR3 region has 16 residues. CDR3 nucleotide sequence: TGCAGTGCTAGAGTAGCGGGACTAGTGGGCTACAATGAGCAGTTCTTC. Protein sequence: CSARVAGLVGYNEQFF.

This clonotype occurred many times. The chain has TRBV12-3 or TRBV12-4 and TRBJ2-1; TRBD1 agrees at 7 bases. CDR3 length: 14 amino acids. Losses at the gene ends were 7 bases for V and 2 bases for J; bases not matched to a gene: 5. The CDR3, as DNA: TGTGCCAGCAACCGGGACAGTCCCTACAATGAGCAGTTCTTC. As protein: CASNRDSPYNEQFF.

About this clonotype: A much larger clone lies a single base off, so this may be a read error. The chain combines TRBV5-1 with TRBJ2-1; D gene uncertain. This CDR3 region has 11 residues. V was pared by 6 bases and J by 12 bases, with 13 bases between. CDR1 and CDR2 (germline): SGHRS, YFSETQ. The CDR3 sequence is CASTKLGSQFF. The CDR3 DNA reads TGCGCCAGCACCAAGTTAGGCTCGCAGTTCTTC.

This clonotype showed up many times. The chain joins TRBV20-1 to TRBJ1-5; D remains ambiguous. Trimming cost V 6 bases and J 5 bases, with 11 bases left between them. Germline-derived CDR1 and CDR2 are DFQATT and SNEGSKA (reference sequence). This CDR3 has 12 amino acids. CDR3: CSAGRRDQPQHF. CDR3 bases: TGCAGTGCGGGGAGAAGGGATCAGCCCCAGCATTTT.

V is TRBV12-3 or TRBV12-4 and J is TRBJ2-7; 8 nucleotides match TRBD1. This CDR3 spans 15 amino acids. The trim removed 5 bases at V and 3 bases at J, leaving 9 bases unmatched. CDR3 DNA sequence: TGTGCCAGCAGTCCCGGGACAGGCGAGATCTACGAGCAGTACTTC. Protein product: CASSPGTGEIYEQYF.

This clonotype was counted ten times or more. The chain joins TRBV9 to TRBJ2-7; D is undetermined. Looked up from germline, CDR1 is SGDLS and CDR2 is YYNGEE. The CDR3 consists of 16 residues. Trimming removed 0 bases at V and 0 bases at J, with 13 bases between. In nucleotides, the CDR3 is TGTGCCAGCAGCGTAGATCCTGATCCGAGCTCCTACGAGCAGTACTTC. It translates to CASSVDPDPSSYEQYF.

This clonotype was seen a handful of times. The chain combines TRBV5-1 with TRBJ2-1; 7 bases line up with TRBD2. There are 17 residues in the CDR3. Germline V CDR1 and CDR2: SGHRS, YFSETQ. Trimming removed 0 bases from V and 2 bases from J; junction bases left unmatched: 8. The CDR3: CASSLARLAEPYNEQFF. CDR3 bases: TGCGCCAGCAGCTTGGCGCGGCTAGCGGAACCCTACAATGAGCAGTTCTTC. The full variable domain, in which reference TRBV5-1 and TRBJ2-1 provide the parts outside the CDR3, is KAGVTQTPRYLIKTRGQQVTLSCSPISGHRSVSWYQQTPGQGLQFLFEYFSETQRNKGNFPGRFSGRQFSNSRSEMNVSTLELGDSALYLCASSLARLAEPYNEQFFGPGTRLTVL.

Written as DNA, the CDR3 is TGTGCCAGCTCCCCGGTCCAAGAGACCCAGTACTTC. Encoded protein: CASSPVQETQYF. The rearrangement joins TRBV18 to TRBJ2-5, with no clear D. CDR3 length: 12 amino acids. Trimming pared 6 bases from V and 1 base from J, leaving 6 bases between. Germline assignment: CDR1 KGHSH and CDR2 LQKENI. Full variable domain (outside the CDR3, taken from reference TRBV18 and TRBJ2-5): NAGVMQNPRHLVRRRGQEARLRCSPMKGHSHVYWYRQLPEEGLKFMVYLQKENIIDESGMPKERFSAEFPKEGPSILRIQQVVRGDSAAYFCASSPVQETQYFGPGTRLLVL.

Many counts were recorded for this clonotype. The gene calls are TRBV29-1 and TRBJ2-5, with D uncertain. The CDR3 has 11 amino acids. V dropped 4 bases and J dropped 4 bases, with 7 bases sitting between them. Germline loops: CDR1 SQVTM, CDR2 ANQGSEA. CDR3 in amino acids: CSVADGETQYF. Written as DNA, the CDR3 is TGCAGCGTTGCCGACGGAGAGACCCAGTACTTC.